A selection of T cell receptor beta chains follows, all from one sample in a study of shared clonotypes between healthy human individuals. Sequencing was performed with immunoSEQ multiplex PCR; in TCRdb, only in-frame clones are kept and a portion is missing. Among a few million clones, around 92% were seen once, and the ten largest hold 0.37%. Sample: naive CD4+ T cells from PBMCs. Receptors were obtained from a man between 18 and 35 years old in good health. Some clones in this sample may be carry-over from other donors' samples. Each CDR3 is given with its conserved first and last residue. A D gene is named only where the DNA matches it firmly. Expanded clones are given a class, and other clones once, few, many or no size at all.

D | J | length | size | V | DNA | CDR3
- | TRBJ1-2 | 11 | - | TRBV29-1 | TGCAGCGCGGCGGGATTGGGTGGCTACACCTTC | CSAAGLGGYTF
TRBD2 | TRBJ2-7 | 18 | - | TRBV7-2 | TGTGCCAGCAGCTCCCGAGGAGCTAGCGGGAGTTTGACCTACGAGCAGTACTTC | CASSSRGASGSLTYEQYF
- | TRBJ1-1 | 13 | - | TRBV14 | TGTGCCAGCACGCCAACGAGGGAAAGGGAAGCTTTCTTT | CASTPTREREAFF
TRBD1 | TRBJ1-6 | 15 | - | TRBV7-3 | TGTGCCAGCAGCACCTCCGGACAGGGGGCCTCACCCCTCCACTTT | CASSTSGQGASPLHF
TRBD2 | TRBJ2-5 | 14 | - | TRBV5-4 | TGTGCCAGCAGCACTAGCGGGAGGGATGAGACCCAGTACTTC | CASSTSGRDETQYF
- | TRBJ1-1 | 15 | few | TRBV6-6 | TGTGCCAGCAGTCTACGATCAGGATATAACACTGAAGCTTTCTTT | CASSLRSGYNTEAFF
- | TRBJ2-3 | 16 | - | TRBV7-3 | TGTGCCAGCAGCTTAAAAGCTAGCTCGGGCGCAGATACGCAGTATTTT | CASSLKASSGADTQYF
- | TRBJ2-4 | 16 | - | TRBV27 | TGTGCCAGCAGTTTTAACGGAATCGGCACCAAAAACATTCAGTACTTC | CASSFNGIGTKNIQYF
- | TRBJ1-5 | 15 | - | TRBV5-1 | TGCGCCAGCAGCTTCGGCCCGGTCAGCAATCAGCCCCAGCATTTT | CASSFGPVSNQPQHF
TRBD1 | TRBJ1-5 | 14 | - | TRBV2 | TGTGCCAGCAGAGGAGGGGGCGTAGATCAGCCCCAGCATTTT | CASRGGGVDQPQHF
TRBD2 | TRBJ2-7 | 15 | - | TRBV10-2 | TGCGCCAGCAGTGTCGCACTAGCGGGAGTATACGAGCAGTACTTC | CASSVALAGVYEQYF
- | TRBJ2-7 | 15 | - | TRBV7-2 | TGTGCCAGCAGCTTAGTGACGGCTGGCTCCTACGAGCAGTACTTC | CASSLVTAGSYEQYF
TRBD1 | TRBJ2-2 | 13 | - | TRBV30 | TGTGCCTTGGACAGGGGGCAGGGCGGGGAGCTGTTTTTT | CALDRGQGGELFF
- | TRBJ2-1 | 14 | - | TRBV5-1 | TGCGCCAGCAGAGGGGACAATACCTACAATGAGCAGTTCTTC | CASRGDNTYNEQFF
- | TRBJ1-2 | 13 | - | TRBV7-2 | TGTGCCAGCAGTTTGTGGGGTTCTGATGGCTACACCTTC | CASSLWGSDGYTF
TRBD2 | TRBJ2-3 | 14 | - | TRBV29-1 | TGCAGCGTTGGGCCTAGCGGTTTCACAGATACGCAGTATTTT | CSVGPSGFTDTQYF
TRBD2 | TRBJ2-2 | 15 | - | TRBV5-1 | TGCGCCAGCAGCCCTAGCTCGGGGGGCACCGGGGAGCTGTTTTTT | CASSPSSGGTGELFF
- | TRBJ1-1 | 14 | - | TRBV9 | TGTGCCAGCAGCGCCGGACATCAGAACACTGAAGCTTTCTTT | CASSAGHQNTEAFF
TRBD1 | TRBJ2-2 | 19 | - | TRBV30 | TGTGCCTGTTCTGTCGGACAGGGGGCCTTCCTCGGAACCCCCGGGGAGCTGTTTTTT | CACSVGQGAFLGTPGELFF
- | TRBJ2-7 | 12 | - | TRBV2 | TGTGCCAGCAGGGGGGACGGCTACGAGCAGTACTTC | CASRGDGYEQYF
TRBD1 | TRBJ1-1 | 14 | - | TRBV7-8 | TGTGCCAGCAGCAGTGACAGGGGAATCACTGAAGCTTTCTTT | CASSSDRGITEAFF
TRBD2 | TRBJ2-7 | 18 | - | TRBV10-3 | TGTGCCATCAGTGAGACACAACGCCCGACTAGCGGGATCCACGAGCAGTACTTC | CAISETQRPTSGIHEQYF
- | TRBJ2-3 | 13 | - | TRBV9 | TGTGCCAGCAGCGAGACGCTAGCGAATACGCAGTATTTT | CASSETLANTQYF
- | TRBJ1-3 | 13 | - | TRBV5-1 | TGCGCCAGCAGCGCGAGCTCTGGAAACACCATATATTTT | CASSASSGNTIYF
TRBD1 | TRBJ2-5 | 13 | - | TRBV28 | TGTGCCAGCAGAACTCAGGGGGCCGAGACCCAGTACTTC | CASRTQGAETQYF
- | TRBJ1-5 | 15 | once | TRBV29-1 | TGCAGCGTTTCTCAGGGTTCGGTGGGCAATCAGCCCCAGCATTTT | CSVSQGSVGNQPQHF
- | TRBJ2-5 | 14 | once | TRBV11-1 | TGTGCCAGCAGCGCAAGGAACTTCCAAGAGACCCAGTACTTC | CASSARNFQETQYF
TRBD2 | TRBJ2-1 | 15 | once | TRBV5-4 | TGTGCCAGCAGCCCCTTGGCGGGAGAATACAATGAGCAGTTCTTC | CASSPLAGEYNEQFF